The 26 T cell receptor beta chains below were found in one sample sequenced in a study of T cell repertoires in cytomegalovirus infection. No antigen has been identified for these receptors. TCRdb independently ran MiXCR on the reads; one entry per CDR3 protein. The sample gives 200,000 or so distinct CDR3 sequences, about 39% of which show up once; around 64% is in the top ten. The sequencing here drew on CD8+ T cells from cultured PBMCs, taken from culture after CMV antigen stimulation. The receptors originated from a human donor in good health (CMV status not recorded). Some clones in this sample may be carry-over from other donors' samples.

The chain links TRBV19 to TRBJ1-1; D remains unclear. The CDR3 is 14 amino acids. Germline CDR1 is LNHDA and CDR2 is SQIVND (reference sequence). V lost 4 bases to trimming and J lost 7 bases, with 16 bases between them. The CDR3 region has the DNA TGTGCCAGTAGTAATGGACGGATCAATTTTGAAGCTTTCTTT. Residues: CASSNGRINFEAFF.

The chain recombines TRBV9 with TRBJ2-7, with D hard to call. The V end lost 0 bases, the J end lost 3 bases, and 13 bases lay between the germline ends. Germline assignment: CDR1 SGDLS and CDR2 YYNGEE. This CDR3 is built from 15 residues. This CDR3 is CASSVDPTDDYEQYF. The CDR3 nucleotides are TGTGCCAGCAGCGTAGACCCCACGGACGACTACGAGCAGTACTTC.

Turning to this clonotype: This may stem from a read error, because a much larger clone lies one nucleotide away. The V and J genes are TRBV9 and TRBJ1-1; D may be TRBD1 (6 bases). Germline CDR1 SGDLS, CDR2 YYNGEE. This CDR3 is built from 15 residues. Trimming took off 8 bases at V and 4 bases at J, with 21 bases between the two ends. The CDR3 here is CARSPLTGYGTEAFF. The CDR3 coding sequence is TGTGCCAGAAGCCCTCTTACAGGGTATGGCACTGAAGCTTTCTTT.

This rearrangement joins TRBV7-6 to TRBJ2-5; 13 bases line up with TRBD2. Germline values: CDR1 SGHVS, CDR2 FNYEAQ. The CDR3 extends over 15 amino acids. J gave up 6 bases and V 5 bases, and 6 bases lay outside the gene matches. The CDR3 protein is CASSLGLAGEKTQYF. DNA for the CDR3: TGTGCCAGCAGCCTAGGACTAGCGGGGGAGAAGACCCAGTACTTC.

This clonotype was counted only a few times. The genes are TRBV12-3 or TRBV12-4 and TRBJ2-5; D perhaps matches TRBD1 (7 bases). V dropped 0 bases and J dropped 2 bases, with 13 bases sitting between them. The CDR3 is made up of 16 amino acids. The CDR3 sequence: CASSLAGRGAQETQYF. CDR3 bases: TGTGCCAGCAGTTTAGCGGGCAGGGGGGCGCAAGAGACCCAGTACTTC.

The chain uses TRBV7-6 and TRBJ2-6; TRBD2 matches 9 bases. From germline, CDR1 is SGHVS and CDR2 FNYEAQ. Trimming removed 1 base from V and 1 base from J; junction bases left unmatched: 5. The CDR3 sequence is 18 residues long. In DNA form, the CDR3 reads TGTGCCAGCAGCTTAGGGGGGAGCGGGAGGTCTGGGGCCAACGTCCTGACTTTC. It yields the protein CASSLGGSGRSGANVLTF.

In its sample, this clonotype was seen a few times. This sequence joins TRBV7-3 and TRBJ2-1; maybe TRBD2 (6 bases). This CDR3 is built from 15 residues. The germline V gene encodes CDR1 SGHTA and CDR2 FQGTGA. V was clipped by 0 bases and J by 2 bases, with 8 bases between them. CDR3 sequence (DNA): TGTGCCAGCAGCTTAACTCGGGAGCCCTACAATGAGCAGTTCTTC. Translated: CASSLTREPYNEQFF.

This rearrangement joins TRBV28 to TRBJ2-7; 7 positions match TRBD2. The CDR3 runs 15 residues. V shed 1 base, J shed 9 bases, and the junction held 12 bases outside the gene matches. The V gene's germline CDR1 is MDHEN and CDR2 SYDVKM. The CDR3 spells CASSLSGEGRLVQYF. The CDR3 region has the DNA TGTGCCAGCAGTTTATCGGGGGAGGGCCGATTGGTGCAGTACTTC.

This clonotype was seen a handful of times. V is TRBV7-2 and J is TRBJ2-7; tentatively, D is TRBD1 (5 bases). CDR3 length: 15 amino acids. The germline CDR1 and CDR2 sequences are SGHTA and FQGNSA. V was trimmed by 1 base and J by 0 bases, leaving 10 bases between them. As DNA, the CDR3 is TGTGCCAGCAGCTTAGGTGACAGCTACTCCTACGAGCAGTACTTC. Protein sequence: CASSLGDSYSYEQYF.

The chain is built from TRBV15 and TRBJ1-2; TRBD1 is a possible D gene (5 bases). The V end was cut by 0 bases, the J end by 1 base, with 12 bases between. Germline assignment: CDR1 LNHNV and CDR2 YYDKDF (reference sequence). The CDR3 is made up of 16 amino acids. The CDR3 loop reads CATSREDGGINYGYTF. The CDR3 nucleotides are TGTGCCACCAGCAGAGAGGATGGGGGGATTAACTATGGCTACACCTTC.

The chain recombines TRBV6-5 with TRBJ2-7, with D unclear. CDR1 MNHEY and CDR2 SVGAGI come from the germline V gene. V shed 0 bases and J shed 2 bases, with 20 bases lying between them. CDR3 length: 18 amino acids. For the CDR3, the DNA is TGTGCCAGCAGTTACTCTGGTAGTGTTGGGATGATGACCTACGAGCAGTACTTC. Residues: CASSYSGSVGMMTYEQYF.

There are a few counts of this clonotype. CDR3 coding DNA: TGTGCCAGCACGCCGGGGGTTGAGTCCTACAATGAGCAGTTCTTC. This encodes CASTPGVESYNEQFF. The V call is TRBV28, the J call TRBJ2-1, with D possibly TRBD2 on 6 matching bases. Germline V gives CDR1 MDHEN, CDR2 SYDVKM. Trimming took off 7 bases at V and 1 base at J, with 14 bases between the two ends. CDR3 length: 15 residues. Variable domain in full (rest from reference TRBV28 and TRBJ2-1): DVKVTQSSRYLVKRTGEKVFLECVQDMDHENMFWYRQDPGLGLRLIYFSYDVKMKEKGDIPEGYSVSREKKERFSLILESASTNQTSMYLCASTPGVESYNEQFFGPGTRLTVL.

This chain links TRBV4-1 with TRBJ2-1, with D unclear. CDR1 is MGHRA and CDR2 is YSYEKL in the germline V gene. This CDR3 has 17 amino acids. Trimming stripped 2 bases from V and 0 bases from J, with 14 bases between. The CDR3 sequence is CASSQLHTLSSYNEQFF. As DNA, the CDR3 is TGCGCCAGCAGCCAACTCCACACCCTTAGCTCCTACAATGAGCAGTTCTTC.

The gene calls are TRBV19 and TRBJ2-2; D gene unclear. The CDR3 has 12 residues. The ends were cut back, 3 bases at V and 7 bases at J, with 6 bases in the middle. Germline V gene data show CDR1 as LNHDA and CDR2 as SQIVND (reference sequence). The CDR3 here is CASSMGIGELFF. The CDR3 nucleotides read TGTGCCAGTAGTATGGGAATCGGGGAGCTGTTTTTT.

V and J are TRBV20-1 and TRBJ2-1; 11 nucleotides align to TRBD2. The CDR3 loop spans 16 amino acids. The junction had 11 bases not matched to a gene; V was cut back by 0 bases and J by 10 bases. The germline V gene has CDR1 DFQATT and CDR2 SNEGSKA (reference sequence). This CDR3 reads CSARDRKTSGGLEQFF. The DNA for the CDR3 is TGCAGTGCTAGAGATCGGAAAACTAGCGGGGGATTGGAGCAGTTCTTC.

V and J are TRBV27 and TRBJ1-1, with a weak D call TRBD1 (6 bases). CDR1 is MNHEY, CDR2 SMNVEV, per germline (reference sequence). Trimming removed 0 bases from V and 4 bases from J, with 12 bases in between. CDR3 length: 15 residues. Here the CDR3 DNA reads TGTGCCAGCAGTTTATCGCCAGGGGTGACCACTGAAGCTTTCTTT. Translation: CASSLSPGVTTEAFF.

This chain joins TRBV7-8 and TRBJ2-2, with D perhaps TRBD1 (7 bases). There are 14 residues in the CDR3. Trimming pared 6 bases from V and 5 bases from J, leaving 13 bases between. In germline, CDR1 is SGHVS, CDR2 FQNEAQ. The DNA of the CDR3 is TGTGCCAGCAGAAACAGGGGAGGAACCGGGGAGCTGTTTTTT. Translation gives CASRNRGGTGELFF.

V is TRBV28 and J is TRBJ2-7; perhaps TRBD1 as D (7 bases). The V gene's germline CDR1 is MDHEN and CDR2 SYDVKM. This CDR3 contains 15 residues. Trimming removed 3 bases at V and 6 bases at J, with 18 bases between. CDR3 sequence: CASSFLTGAAGEQYF. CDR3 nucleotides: TGTGCCAGCAGTTTCCTAACAGGGGCAGCGGGCGAGCAGTACTTC.

The CDR3 is CASSETPRGTDTQYF. The CDR3 DNA sequence: TGCGCCAGCAGCGAGACCCCGAGGGGAACAGATACGCAGTATTTT. J is TRBJ2-3 and V is TRBV4-1, with D perhaps given as TRBD1 or TRBD2 (5 bases each). The germline CDR1 and CDR2 sequences are MGHRA and YSYEKL. The CDR3 extends over 15 amino acids. V shed 5 bases and J shed 3 bases, with 15 bases lying between them.

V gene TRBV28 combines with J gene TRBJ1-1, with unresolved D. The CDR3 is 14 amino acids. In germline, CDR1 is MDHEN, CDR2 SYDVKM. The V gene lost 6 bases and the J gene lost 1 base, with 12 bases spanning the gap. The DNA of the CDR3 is TGTGCCAGCAGCCCCACTCCTGCGAACACTGAAGCTTTCTTT. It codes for CASSPTPANTEAFF.

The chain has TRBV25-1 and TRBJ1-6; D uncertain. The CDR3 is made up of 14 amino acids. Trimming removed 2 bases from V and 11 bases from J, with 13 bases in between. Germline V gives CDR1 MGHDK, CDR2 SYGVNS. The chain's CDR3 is CASSEPGKRTPLHF. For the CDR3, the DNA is TGTGCCAGCAGTGAACCGGGGAAACGAACACCCCTCCACTTT. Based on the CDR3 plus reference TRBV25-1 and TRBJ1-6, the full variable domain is EADIYQTPRYLVIGTGKKITLECSQTMGHDKMYWYQQDPGMELHLIHYSYGVNSTEKGDLSSESTVSRIRTEHFPLTLESARPSHTSQYLCASSEPGKRTPLHFGNGTRLTVT.

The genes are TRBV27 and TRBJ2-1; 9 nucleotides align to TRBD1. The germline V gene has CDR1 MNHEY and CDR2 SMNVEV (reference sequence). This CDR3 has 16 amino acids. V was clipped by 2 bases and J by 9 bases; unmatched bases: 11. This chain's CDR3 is CASSLEGTGSVSEQFF. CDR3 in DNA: TGTGCCAGCAGTTTAGAGGGGACAGGGAGTGTTAGTGAGCAGTTCTTC.

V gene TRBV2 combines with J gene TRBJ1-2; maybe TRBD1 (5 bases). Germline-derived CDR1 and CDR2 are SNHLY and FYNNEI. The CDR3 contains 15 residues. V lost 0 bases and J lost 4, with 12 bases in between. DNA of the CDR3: TGTGCCAGCAGTGAAGCCGTAGGGACTTCCTATGGCTACACCTTC. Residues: CASSEAVGTSYGYTF.

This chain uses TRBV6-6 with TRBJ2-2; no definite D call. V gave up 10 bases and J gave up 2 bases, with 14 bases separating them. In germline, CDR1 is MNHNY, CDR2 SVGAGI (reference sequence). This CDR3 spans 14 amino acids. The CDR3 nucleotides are TGTGCCACCCGCCCTAGTACAAACACCGGGGAGCTGTTTTTT. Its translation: CATRPSTNTGELFF.

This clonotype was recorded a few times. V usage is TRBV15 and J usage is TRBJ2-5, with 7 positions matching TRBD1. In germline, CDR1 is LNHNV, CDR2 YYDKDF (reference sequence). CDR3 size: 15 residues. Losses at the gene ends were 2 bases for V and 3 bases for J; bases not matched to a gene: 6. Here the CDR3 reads CATSRPPGTEETQYF. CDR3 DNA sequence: TGTGCCACCAGCAGACCCCCCGGGACAGAAGAGACCCAGTACTTC.

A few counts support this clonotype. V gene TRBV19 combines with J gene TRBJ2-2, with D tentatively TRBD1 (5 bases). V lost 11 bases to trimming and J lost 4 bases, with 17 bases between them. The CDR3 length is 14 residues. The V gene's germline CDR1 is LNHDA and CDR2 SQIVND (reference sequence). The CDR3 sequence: CASQSRGSTGELFF. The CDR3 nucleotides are TGTGCCTCCCAAAGTAGGGGATCCACCGGGGAGCTGTTTTTT.